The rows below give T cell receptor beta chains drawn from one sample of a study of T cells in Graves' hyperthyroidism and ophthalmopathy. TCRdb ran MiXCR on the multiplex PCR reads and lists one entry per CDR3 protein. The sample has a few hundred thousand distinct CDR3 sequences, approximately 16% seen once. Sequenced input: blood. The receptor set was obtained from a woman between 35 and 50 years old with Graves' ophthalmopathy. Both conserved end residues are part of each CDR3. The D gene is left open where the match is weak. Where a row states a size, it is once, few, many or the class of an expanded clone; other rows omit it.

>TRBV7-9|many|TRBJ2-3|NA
CASSQGPTDTQYF
TGTGCCAGCAGCCAGGGACCGACAGATACGCAGTATTTT
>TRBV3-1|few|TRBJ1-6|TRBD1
CASSLLTGINSPLHF
TGTGCCAGCAGCCTTCTGACAGGGATCAATTCACCCCTCCACTTT
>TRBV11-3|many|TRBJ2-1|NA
CASSSRFAGNEQFF
TGTGCCAGCAGCTCCCGATTCGCGGGGAATGAGCAGTTCTTC
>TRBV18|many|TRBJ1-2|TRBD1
CASSPIEDRGLYGYTF
TGTGCCAGCTCACCGATCGAGGACAGGGGGCTTTATGGCTACACCTTC
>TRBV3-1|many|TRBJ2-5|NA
CASSLKGYKMLETQYF
TGTGCCAGCAGTCTGAAGGGCTACAAGATGTTGGAGACCCAGTACTTC
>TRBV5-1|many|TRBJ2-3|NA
CASSSGSSQWTDTQYF
TGCGCCAGCAGCTCGGGCTCCTCCCAGTGGACAGATACGCAGTATTTT
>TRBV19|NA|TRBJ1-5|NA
CASSPPSWLGDQPQHF
TGTGCCAGTAGTCCCCCTTCGTGGTTGGGTGATCAGCCCCAGCATTTT
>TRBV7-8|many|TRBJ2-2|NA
CASSFEGNGMGTGELFF
TGTGCCAGCAGCTTCGAGGGGAACGGGATGGGGACCGGGGAGCTGTTTTTT
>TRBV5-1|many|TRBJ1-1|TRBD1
CASSYSGQGEAFF
TGCGCCAGCAGCTACTCCGGACAGGGCGAAGCTTTCTTT
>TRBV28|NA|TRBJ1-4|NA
CASSAGVATNEKLFF
TGTGCCAGCAGTGCAGGGGTTGCAACTAATGAAAAACTGTTTTTT
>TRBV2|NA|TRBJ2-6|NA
CASSVRAGASF
TGTGCCAGCAGTGTAAGGGCAGGGGCCTCTTTC
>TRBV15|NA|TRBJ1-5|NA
CATSLGGNQPQHF
TGTGCCACCAGCCTAGGAGGTAATCAGCCCCAGCATTTT
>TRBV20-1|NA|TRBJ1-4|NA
CSARDPGGFNEKLFF
TGCAGTGCTAGAGATCCCGGAGGTTTTAATGAAAAACTGTTTTTT
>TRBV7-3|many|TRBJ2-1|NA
CASSPGANSYNEQFF
TGTGCCAGCAGTCCCGGGGCAAACTCCTACAATGAGCAGTTCTTC
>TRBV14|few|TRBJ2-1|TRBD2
CASSQVGGGFSSLDKSSYNEQFF
TGTGCCAGCAGCCAAGTGGGCGGGGGTTTCTCGTCTCTCGATAAAAGCTCCTACAATGAGCAGTTCTTC
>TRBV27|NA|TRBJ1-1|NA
CASSSEGWTEAFF
TGTGCCAGCAGTTCAGAAGGGTGGACTGAAGCTTTCTTT
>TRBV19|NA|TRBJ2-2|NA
CASSTVLTGTGELFF
TGTGCCAGTAGTACCGTTCTAACCGGCACCGGGGAGCTGTTTTTT
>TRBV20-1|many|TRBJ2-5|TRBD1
CSARDRTKETQYF
TGCAGTGCCCGGGACAGGACCAAAGAGACCCAGTACTTC
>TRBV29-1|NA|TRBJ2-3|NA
CSVGTALLTDTQYF
TGCAGCGTTGGGACTGCCCTCCTCACAGATACGCAGTATTTT
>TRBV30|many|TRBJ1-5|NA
CAWSVGTFNQPQHF
TGTGCCTGGAGTGTCGGGACCTTCAATCAGCCCCAGCATTTT
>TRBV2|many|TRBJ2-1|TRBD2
CASSEASGVGEQFF
TGTGCCAGCAGTGAGGCTAGCGGAGTAGGGGAGCAGTTCTTC
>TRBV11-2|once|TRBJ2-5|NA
CASSTRDARQETQYF
TGTGCCAGCAGCACTCGGGACGCCCGTCAAGAGACCCAGTACTTC
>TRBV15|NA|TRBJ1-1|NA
CATSRDDGMNTEAFF
TGTGCCACCAGCAGAGATGACGGAATGAACACTGAAGCTTTCTTT
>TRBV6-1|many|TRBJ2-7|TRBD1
CASSSTGGGYEQYF
TGTGCCAGCAGCTCAACAGGGGGCGGTTACGAGCAGTACTTC
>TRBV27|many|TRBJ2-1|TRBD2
CASSSGLAGYNEQFF
TGTGCTAGCAGCTCAGGACTAGCGGGCTACAATGAGCAGTTCTTC
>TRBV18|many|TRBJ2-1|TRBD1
CASSQGTESYNEQFF
TGTGCCAGCTCACAGGGGACAGAATCCTACAATGAGCAGTTCTTC
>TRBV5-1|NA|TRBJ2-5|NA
CASSHSSQETQYF
TGCGCCAGCAGCCACTCCTCCCAAGAGACCCAGTACTTC
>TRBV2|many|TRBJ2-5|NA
CASRSPGARVQETQYF
TGTGCCAGCAGGTCCCCAGGGGCGAGAGTCCAAGAGACCCAGTACTTC
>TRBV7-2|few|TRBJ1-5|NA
CASSLKGYDQPQHF
TGTGCCAGCAGCTTAAAGGGTTATGATCAGCCCCAGCATTTT
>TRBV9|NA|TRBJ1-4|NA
CASSGDSDRSPTNEKLFF
TGTGCCAGCAGCGGGGACTCGGACAGATCCCCAACTAATGAAAAACTGTTTTTT
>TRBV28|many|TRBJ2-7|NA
CASSIPNLMAWGYEQYF
TGTGCCAGCAGTATCCCGAATCTGATGGCTTGGGGGTACGAGCAGTACTTC
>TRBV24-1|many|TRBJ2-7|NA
CATPHRKTDTYEQYF
TGTGCCACCCCCCATCGCAAGACAGACACCTACGAGCAGTACTTC
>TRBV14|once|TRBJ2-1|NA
CASSQQSGGGRNEQFF
TGTGCCAGCAGCCAACAGAGTGGAGGGGGTAGGAATGAGCAGTTCTTC
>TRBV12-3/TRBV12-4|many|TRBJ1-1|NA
CASSLMDAANTEAFF
TGTGCCAGCAGTTTAATGGACGCCGCGAACACTGAAGCTTTCTTT
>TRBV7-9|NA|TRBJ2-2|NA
CASSLGDPRTTGELFF
TGTGCCAGCAGCTTAGGAGACCCACGGACCACCGGGGAGCTGTTTTTT
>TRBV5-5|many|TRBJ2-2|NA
CASSLQQGYTGELFF
TGTGCCAGCAGCCTCCAACAGGGTTACACCGGGGAGCTGTTTTTT
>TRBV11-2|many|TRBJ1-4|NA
CASGTGNEKLFF
TGTGCAAGCGGGACGGGGAATGAAAAACTGTTTTTT
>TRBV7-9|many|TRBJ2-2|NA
CASSLARGELFF
TGTGCCAGCAGCTTAGCACGCGGGGAGCTGTTTTTT
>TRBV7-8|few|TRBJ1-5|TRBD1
CASSPLPDRADQPQHF
TGTGCCAGCAGCCCGCTCCCTGACAGGGCCGATCAGCCCCAGCATTTT
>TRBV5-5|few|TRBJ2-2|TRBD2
CASSPGGSGELFF
TGTGCCAGCAGCCCCGGGGGGTCCGGGGAGCTGTTTTTT
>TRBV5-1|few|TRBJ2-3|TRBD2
CASSFSGRIDTQYF
TGCGCCAGCAGCTTTAGCGGGAGGATAGATACGCAGTATTTT
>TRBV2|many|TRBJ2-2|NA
CASRSTRAGELFF
TGTGCCAGCAGATCCACTAGAGCCGGGGAGCTGTTTTTT
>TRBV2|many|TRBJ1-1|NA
CASSVVNTEAFF
TGTGCCAGCAGTGTAGTGAACACTGAAGCTTTCTTT
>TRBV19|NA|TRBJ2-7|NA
CASSWAFAYEQYF
TGTGCCAGTAGTTGGGCCTTTGCCTACGAGCAGTACTTC
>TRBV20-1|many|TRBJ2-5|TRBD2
CSARGLAGDQETQYF
TGCAGTGCTAGGGGACTAGCGGGGGACCAAGAGACCCAGTACTTC
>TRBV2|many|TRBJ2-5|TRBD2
CASILAGVETQYF
TGTGCCAGCATTCTAGCGGGAGTAGAGACCCAGTACTTC
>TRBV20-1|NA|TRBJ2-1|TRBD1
CSAIHKGTGDNEQFF
TGCAGTGCTATCCATAAGGGGACAGGGGACAATGAGCAGTTCTTC